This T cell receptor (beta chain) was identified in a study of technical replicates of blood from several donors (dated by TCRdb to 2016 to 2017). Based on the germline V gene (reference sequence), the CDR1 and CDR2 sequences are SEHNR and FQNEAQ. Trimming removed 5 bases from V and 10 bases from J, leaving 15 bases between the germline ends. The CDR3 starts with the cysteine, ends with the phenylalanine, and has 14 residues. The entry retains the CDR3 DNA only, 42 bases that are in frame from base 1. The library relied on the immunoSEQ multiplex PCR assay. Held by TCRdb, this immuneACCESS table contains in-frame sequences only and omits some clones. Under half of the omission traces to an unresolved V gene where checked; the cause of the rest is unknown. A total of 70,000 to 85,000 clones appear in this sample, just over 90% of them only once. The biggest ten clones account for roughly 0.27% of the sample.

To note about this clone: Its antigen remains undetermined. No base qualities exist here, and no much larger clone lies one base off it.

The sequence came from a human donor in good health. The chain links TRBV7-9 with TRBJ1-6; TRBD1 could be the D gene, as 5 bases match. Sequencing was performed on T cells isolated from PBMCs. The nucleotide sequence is TGTGCCAGCAGCACTCAGGGCTCGGAATCACCCCTCCACTTT. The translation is CASSTQGSESPLHF. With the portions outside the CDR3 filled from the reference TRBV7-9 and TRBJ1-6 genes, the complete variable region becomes DTGVSQNPRHKITKRGQNVTFRCDPISEHNRLYWYRQTLGQGPEFLTYFQNEAQLEKSRLLSDRFSAERPKGSFSTLEIQRTEQGDSAMYLCASSTQGSESPLHFGNGTRLTVT.